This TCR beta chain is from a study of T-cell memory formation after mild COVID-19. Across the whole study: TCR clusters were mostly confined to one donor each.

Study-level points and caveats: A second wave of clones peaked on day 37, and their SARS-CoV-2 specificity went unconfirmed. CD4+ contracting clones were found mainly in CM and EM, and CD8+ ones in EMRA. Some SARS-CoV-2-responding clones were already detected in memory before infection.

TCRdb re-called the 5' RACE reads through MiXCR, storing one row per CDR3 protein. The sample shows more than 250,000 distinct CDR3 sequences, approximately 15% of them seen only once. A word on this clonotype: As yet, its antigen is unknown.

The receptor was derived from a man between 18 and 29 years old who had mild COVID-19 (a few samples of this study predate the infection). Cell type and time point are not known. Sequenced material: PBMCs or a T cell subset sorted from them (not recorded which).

The CDR3 is CASSYSQLRLNTEAFF. CDR3 in DNA: TGTGCCAGCAGTTACTCACAGCTCCGACTGAACACTGAAGCTTTCTTT. The chain joins TRBV6-2 or TRBV6-3 to TRBJ1-1; D remains ambiguous. The germline V and J ends were trimmed by 0 bases and 0 bases, with 11 bases remaining between them. CDR1 and CDR2 from the germline V gene are MNHEY and SVGEGT. This CDR3 has 16 amino acids.